The 6 T cell receptor beta chains below all came from one sample that was sequenced in a study of blood T cell repertoires in COVID-19. The method was immunoSEQ multiplex PCR; TCRdb's version includes in-frame clones alone and lacks a portion of them. The table has roughly 270,000 clones, 85% seen once; the top ten hold under 3%. Sequencing used PBMCs or T cells enriched from blood (not recorded which). These receptors came from a woman between 50 and 59 years old who had recovered from COVID-19.

This chain joins TRBV19 and TRBJ1-5, with D possibly TRBD1 on 5 matching bases. CDR1 and CDR2 from the germline V gene are LNHDA and SQIVND (reference sequence). This CDR3 is built from 15 residues. V was cut by 2 bases and J by 6 bases, with 14 bases left in between. CDR3 region: CASSISVGGGQPQHF. For the CDR3, the DNA is TGTGCCAGTAGTATATCCGTGGGGGGAGGTCAGCCCCAGCATTTT.

A few counts support this clone. This chain connects TRBV4-2 to TRBJ1-1, with a possible D match to TRBD1 (6 bases). The CDR3 covers 15 residues. Germline V gives CDR1 LGHNA, CDR2 YNFKEQ. Trimming removed 4 bases at V and 0 bases at J, with 12 bases between. The CDR3 protein is CASSPGTQVNTEAFF. CDR3 bases: TGTGCCAGCAGCCCAGGGACACAGGTGAACACTGAAGCTTTCTTT.

This clone was detected only a few times. V gene TRBV7-8 combines with J gene TRBJ2-1, with TRBD2 as a possible D gene (6 bases). CDR3 length equals 15 residues. V lost 3 bases and J 10 bases, leaving 19 bases between the germline ends. Germline-derived CDR1 and CDR2 are SGHVS and FQNEAQ. CDR3 residues: CASSLGLHMEREQFF. The CDR3 DNA sequence: TGTGCCAGCAGCTTGGGACTCCACATGGAACGCGAGCAGTTCTTC.

The gene calls are TRBV18 and TRBJ1-3, with D possibly TRBD1 on 5 matching bases. CDR1 is KGHSH, CDR2 LQKENI, per germline. This CDR3 is 14 amino acids long. Trimming removed 3 bases at V and 4 bases at J, with 10 bases between. CDR3 sequence: CASSPQGQGNTIYF. For the CDR3, the DNA is TGTGCCAGCTCACCCCAGGGTCAAGGAAACACCATATATTTT.

V gene TRBV19 combines with J gene TRBJ2-5; the D gene is possibly TRBD1 (7 bases). CDR1 and CDR2 (germline): LNHDA, SQIVND (reference sequence). This CDR3 spans 14 amino acids. Trimming took 3 bases from V and 2 from J, leaving 10 bases between them. CDR3 amino acids: CASSISGGQETQYF. DNA of the CDR3: TGTGCCAGTAGTATTTCAGGGGGGCAAGAGACCCAGTACTTC.

V and J are TRBV16 and TRBJ1-1; 11 positions match TRBD1. The germline V gene encodes CDR1 KGHSY and CDR2 FQNENV. V lost 3 bases and J lost 4; bases outside the gene matches: 1. This CDR3 region has 14 residues. The CDR3 DNA reads as TGTGCCAGCAGCCATGGGACAGGGGGCACTGAAGCTTTCTTT. This translates into CASSHGTGGTEAFF.